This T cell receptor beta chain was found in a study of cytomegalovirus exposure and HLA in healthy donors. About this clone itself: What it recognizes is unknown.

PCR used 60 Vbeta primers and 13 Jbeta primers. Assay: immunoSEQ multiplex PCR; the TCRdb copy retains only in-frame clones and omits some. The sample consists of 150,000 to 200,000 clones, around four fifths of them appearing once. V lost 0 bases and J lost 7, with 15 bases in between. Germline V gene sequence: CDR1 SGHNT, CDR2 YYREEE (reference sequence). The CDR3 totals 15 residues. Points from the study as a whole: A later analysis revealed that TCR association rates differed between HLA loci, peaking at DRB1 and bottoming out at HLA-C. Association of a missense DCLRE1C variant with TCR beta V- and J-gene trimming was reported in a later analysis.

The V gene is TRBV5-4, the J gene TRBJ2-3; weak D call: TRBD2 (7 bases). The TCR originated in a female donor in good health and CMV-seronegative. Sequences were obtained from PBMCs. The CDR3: CASSLEGGFGNTQYF. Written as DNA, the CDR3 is TGTGCCAGCAGCTTGGAGGGGGGGTTTGGAAATACGCAGTATTTT. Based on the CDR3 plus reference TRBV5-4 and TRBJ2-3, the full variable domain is ETGVTQSPTHLIKTRGQQVTLRCSSQSGHNTVSWYQQALGQGPQFIFQYYREEENGRGNFPPRFSGLQFPNYSSELNVNALELDDSALYLCASSLEGGFGNTQYFGPGTRLTVL.